This is a list of T cell receptor beta chains from one sample in a study of graft-versus-host responses after intestinal transplantation. Their cognate antigens are unknown. This table comes from immunoSEQ multiplex PCR, and its TCRdb copy is limited to in-frame clones, with some not included. The repertoire holds about 120,000 clones, with 90% to 95% as singletons. The starting material was unstimulated CD4+ T cells sorted from spleen or lymph node cells, obtained before intestinal transplant. Receptors were obtained from a human donor who received an intestinal transplant. Both conserved end residues are part of each CDR3. D genes are given only for firm matches. Rows may omit the clone size; those that give it use once, few, many or a size class.

j_call clone_size v_call d_call cdr3_nt cdr3_aa
TRBJ2-7 - TRBV6-5 TRBD2 TGTGCCTCAACACGCGGGGGAGGATACGAGCAGTACTTC CASTRGGGYEQYF
TRBJ1-1 once TRBV18 TRBD1 TGTGCCAGCTCACCCCGGGACAGTATCACTGAAGCTTTCTTT CASSPRDSITEAFF
TRBJ2-2 - TRBV11-3 TRBD2 TGTGCCAGCAGCGTTCTGGGACTAGCGAACACCGGGGAGCTGTTTTTT CASSVLGLANTGELFF
TRBJ1-3 - TRBV11-2 - TGTGCCAGCAGCTTAGATCTTAGCCCGAACACCATATATTTT CASSLDLSPNTIYF
TRBJ2-2 - TRBV6-1 TRBD1 TGTGCCAGCAGTGAAGGGCCGGGACAGGGGGCACGCACCGGGGAGCTGTTTTTT CASSEGPGQGARTGELFF
TRBJ1-4 - TRBV28 - TGTGCCAGCAGTTTATCAGGGGAAAAACTGTTTTTT CASSLSGEKLFF
TRBJ1-4 - TRBV2 TRBD1 TGTGCCAGCAGTAAACAGGGGGCTAGTGAAAAACTGTTTTTT CASSKQGASEKLFF
TRBJ2-5 - TRBV10-1 - TGCGCCAGCAACGACAGAATCCAAGAGACCCAGTACTTC CASNDRIQETQYF
TRBJ2-1 - TRBV2 - TGTGCCAGCAAAAGACTATCCTCCTACTCCTACAATGAGCAGTTCTTC CASKRLSSYSYNEQFF
TRBJ2-5 - TRBV15 - TGTGCCACCAGCAGAGATCGAGGAGGAGGGAGGCGCCAGTACTTC CATSRDRGGGRRQYF
TRBJ2-2 - TRBV15 - TGTGCCACCAGCAGGCCGGGACATTCGAACACCGGGGAGCTGTTTTTT CATSRPGHSNTGELFF
TRBJ1-2 - TRBV6-1 TRBD1 TGTGCCAGCAGTGAGGACAGGATGCCCCCCTATGGCTACACCTTC CASSEDRMPPYGYTF
TRBJ2-1 - TRBV12-5 TRBD2 TGTGCTAGTGGTTTGAATCGAGCGGGAGGGCCACAGTACAATGAGCAGTTCTTC CASGLNRAGGPQYNEQFF
TRBJ1-3 - TRBV21-1 - TGTGCCAGCAGCCCTAGGCAGATCTCTGGAAACACCATATATTTT CASSPRQISGNTIYF
TRBJ1-1 few TRBV29-1 - TGCAGCGTTGATAGGTGGGGTGGGGACACTGAAGCTTTCTTT CSVDRWGGDTEAFF
TRBJ2-5 - TRBV28 - TGTGCCAGCAGTTCACTCACGACAGTCCAGTACTTC CASSSLTTVQYF
TRBJ2-1 - TRBV5-4 TRBD2 TGTGCCAGCAACTGGGGGAGGCTAGCGGGGGGTAGCTCCTACAATGAGCAGTTCTTC CASNWGRLAGGSSYNEQFF
TRBJ2-2 - TRBV5-1 - TGCGCCAGCAGCTATGGACAAGAAACCGGGGAGCTGTTTTTT CASSYGQETGELFF
TRBJ1-4 - TRBV5-1 - TGCGCCAGCAGCCCTGACAGTGAAAAACTGTTTTTT CASSPDSEKLFF
TRBJ1-1 - TRBV6-5 TRBD1 TGTGCCAGTCACATCTCGACAGGGCCGAACACTGAAGCTTTCTTT CASHISTGPNTEAFF
TRBJ2-3 - TRBV25-1 TRBD2 TGTGCCAGCAGTGAAACTAGCGGGATGACAGATACGCAGTATTTT CASSETSGMTDTQYF
TRBJ2-7 - TRBV5-4 - TGTGCCAGCAGCCCTACCCCGGGTTCACGGGGAATCTACGAGCAGTACTTC CASSPTPGSRGIYEQYF
TRBJ1-1 - TRBV7-2 - TGTGCCAGCAGCCGCAGACATCCGAACACTGAAGCTTTCTTT CASSRRHPNTEAFF
TRBJ2-6 - TRBV18 - TGTGCCAGCTCACTGAGAAGTGGGGCCAACGTCCTGACTTTC CASSLRSGANVLTF
TRBJ2-7 - TRBV18 - TGTGCCAGCTCCCGGGCCCCAGTGGCAGGCAGAGACGAGCAGTACTTC CASSRAPVAGRDEQYF
TRBJ1-5 - TRBV6-6 - TGTGCCAGCAGTTACTCGGTAAACGGCAATCAGCCCCAGCATTTT CASSYSVNGNQPQHF
TRBJ2-3 once TRBV6-5 - TGTGCCAGCAGTTACTCTGGTTTTTCTAGCACAGATACGCAGTATTTT CASSYSGFSSTDTQYF
TRBJ1-2 - TRBV18 TRBD1 TGTGCCAGCTCACCAGCGGGACAGACAAATAACTATGGCTACACCTTC CASSPAGQTNNYGYTF
TRBJ1-1 - TRBV6-6 TRBD1 TGTGCCAGCAGTTGGGAACAGGGGTCTGAAGCTTTCTTT CASSWEQGSEAFF
TRBJ2-5 - TRBV28 - TGTGCCAGCAGTCTGGGGCAGTCAGAGACCCAGTACTTC CASSLGQSETQYF
TRBJ2-4 - TRBV6-6 TRBD1 TGTGCCAGCAGTCAGGGGGCTAAAGCCAAAAACATTCAGTACTTC CASSQGAKAKNIQYF
TRBJ1-3 - TRBV10-1 - TGCGCCAGCAGTGAGAGTCGGGGGGACCGGAGAAACACCATATATTTT CASSESRGDRRNTIYF
TRBJ2-7 once TRBV7-8 - TGTGCCAGCAGCTTAGAAACAGGGTCATCCTACGAGCAGTACTTC CASSLETGSSYEQYF
TRBJ2-3 - TRBV25-1 TRBD2 TGTGCCAGCAGCAGCGGGAGGAGGTCAGATACGCAGTATTTT CASSSGRRSDTQYF
TRBJ1-2 - TRBV2 TRBD1 TGTGCCAGCAGGGGTCGGATCGGGCAGGGGGGCGGATATGGCTACACCTTC CASRGRIGQGGGYGYTF
TRBJ1-2 - TRBV20-1 - TGCAGTGCAAGGGCCGGCTATGGCTACACCTTC CSARAGYGYTF
TRBJ1-1 - TRBV29-1 TRBD1 TGCAGCGTTGCCTCGGGACAGGCTGTGGCTGAAGCTTTCTTT CSVASGQAVAEAFF
TRBJ2-3 - TRBV28 - TGTGCCAGCAGTTTAACGACATTTAAGAATACGCAGTATTTT CASSLTTFKNTQYF
TRBJ2-3 - TRBV2 - TGTGCCAGCAGGACGGCTACCACAGATACGCAGTATTTT CASRTATTDTQYF
TRBJ2-7 - TRBV27 - TGTGCCAGCAGTTTCAGGACGGCATACGAGCAGTACTTC CASSFRTAYEQYF
TRBJ2-3 once TRBV6-6 - TGTGCCAGCAGGGTGGGCGGCAGCGCAGATACGCAGTATTTT CASRVGGSADTQYF
TRBJ2-5 - TRBV27 - TGTGCCAGCGCCCAAAACCGACAGTACCAAGAGACCCAGTACTTC CASAQNRQYQETQYF